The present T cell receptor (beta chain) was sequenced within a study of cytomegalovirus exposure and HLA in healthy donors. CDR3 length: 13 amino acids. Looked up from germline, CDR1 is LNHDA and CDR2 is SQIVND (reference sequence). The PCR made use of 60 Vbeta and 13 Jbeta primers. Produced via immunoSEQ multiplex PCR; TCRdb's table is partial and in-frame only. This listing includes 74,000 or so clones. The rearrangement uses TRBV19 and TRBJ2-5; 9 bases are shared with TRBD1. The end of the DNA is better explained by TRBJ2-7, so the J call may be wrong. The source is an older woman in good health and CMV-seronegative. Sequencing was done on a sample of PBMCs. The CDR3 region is CASREDRGYEQYF. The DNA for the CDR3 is TGTGCCAGTAGGGAGGACAGGGGATACGAGCAGTACTTC.